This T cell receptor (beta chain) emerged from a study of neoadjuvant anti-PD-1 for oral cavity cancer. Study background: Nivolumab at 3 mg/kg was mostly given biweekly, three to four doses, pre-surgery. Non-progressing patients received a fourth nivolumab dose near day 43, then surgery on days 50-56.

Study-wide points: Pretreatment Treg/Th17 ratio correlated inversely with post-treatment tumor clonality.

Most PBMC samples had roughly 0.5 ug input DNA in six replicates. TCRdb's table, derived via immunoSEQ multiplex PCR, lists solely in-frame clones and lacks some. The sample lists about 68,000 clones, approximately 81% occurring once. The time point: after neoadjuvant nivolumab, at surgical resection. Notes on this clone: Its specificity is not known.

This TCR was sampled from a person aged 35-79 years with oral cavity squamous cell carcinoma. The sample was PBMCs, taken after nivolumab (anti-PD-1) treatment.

CDR3 coding DNA: TGCAGCGCCTTACATACGAACACTGAAGCTTTCTTT. This encodes CSALHTNTEAFF. The chain uses TRBV29-1 and TRBJ1-1; D not certain. Germline V gene data show CDR1 as SQVTM and CDR2 as ANQGSEA. V lost 7 bases, J lost 1 base, and 10 bases lay in between. The CDR3 runs to 12 residues.